The clone carrying this T cell receptor (beta chain) has at least ten counts. What it binds is unknown. Each CDR3 protein gets one entry after TCRdb re-called the 5' RACE reads with MiXCR. The sample gives 500,000 or so distinct CDR3 sequences, around 20% of which show up once; around 1% is in the top ten. In germline, CDR1 is LGHDT, CDR2 YNNKEL (reference sequence). CDR3 size: 15 residues. With 4 bases clipped from V and 10 bases from J, the junction kept 6 bases outside the gene matches. This sample was included in a study of identical twins. The study, taken as a whole, reports: For monozygotic twins, models underestimated out-of-frame TCR alpha sharing.

These data were also filed under a second study, of T cells expressing NK-cell markers.

The origin of this receptor is a woman aged 18-30 years in good health. This chain uses TRBV3-1 with TRBJ1-6; 11 bases line up with TRBD1. The source material was CD4+ T cells sorted from blood. This chain's CDR3 is CASSRTGGLGSPLHF. The CDR3 region has the DNA TGTGCCAGCAGCCGGACAGGGGGCTTAGGCTCACCCCTCCACTTT.